Presented here are 4 T cell receptor beta chains from one specimen sequenced in a study of CD8+ T cells in alopecia areata (dated by TCRdb to between 2017 and 2018). Library preparation used the immunoSEQ multiplex PCR assay. To provide template for TCR sequencing, every sample had RNA extracted and reverse transcribed into cDNA. TCRdb took over this immuneACCESS table, retaining in-frame rearrangements with V and J assigned. Such tables are incomplete; in checked studies, under half of the missing clones stem from an unresolved V gene, and the remainder is unexplained. The sample profile shows approximately 98,000 clones; 59% of them were found once. 20% of the sample comes from the top ten. What was sequenced was CD8+ T cells sorted from blood. These receptors were obtained from a human donor in good health.

V gene TRBV9 combines with J gene TRBJ2-5; D call uncertain. This CDR3 is 15 amino acids long. The germline V gene encodes CDR1 SGDLS and CDR2 YYNGEE. Trimming took 0 bases from V and 1 from J, leaving 10 bases between them. This chain's CDR3 is CASSVGPQSQETQYF. In nucleotides, the CDR3 is TGTGCCAGCAGCGTAGGTCCCCAGTCCCAAGAGACCCAGTACTTC. Looking up the rest from reference TRBV9 and TRBJ2-5 gives the full variable domain: DSGVTQTPKHLITATGQRVTLRCSPRSGDLSVYWYQQSLDQGLQFLIQYYNGEERAKGNILERFSAQQFPDLHSELNLSSLELGDSALYFCASSVGPQSQETQYFGPGTRLLVL.

As concerns this clone: The same CDR3 also results from other DNA sequences found in this sample. V usage is TRBV28 and J usage is TRBJ2-1; D unclear. Germline V gene data show CDR1 as MDHEN and CDR2 as SYDVKM. V lost 3 bases, J lost 7 bases, and 4 bases lay in between. This CDR3 contains 11 residues. The CDR3 DNA is TGTGCCAGCAGTTTTCGAAATGAGCAGTTCTTC. Its protein is CASSFRNEQFF.

The V and J genes are TRBV7-9 and TRBJ2-5; no clear D. Between the trimmed V and J ends, which lost 3 bases and 10 bases, there was a span of 12 bases. Germline V lookup: CDR1 SEHNR, CDR2 FQNEAQ (reference sequence). This CDR3 is built from 12 residues. As DNA, the CDR3 is TGTGCCAGCAGCTTGCTAGATTTGGACCAGTACTTC. It is translated as CASSLLDLDQYF.

In DNA, the CDR3 is TGCGCCAGCAGCTTGGAGGGAGGACTCTATGGCTACACCTTC. It yields the protein CASSLEGGLYGYTF. V gene TRBV5-1 combines with J gene TRBJ1-2; D call uncertain. V was clipped by 0 bases and J by 4 bases, with 10 bases between them. The CDR3 extends over 14 amino acids. Germline CDR1 reads SGHRS; CDR2 reads YFSETQ.